The present T cell receptor beta chain was sequenced within a study of blood T cell repertoires in COVID-19. For the study at large: COVID-19 samples from acute and convalescent phases originated in the United States, Italy and Spain. The analysed material was cDNA or gDNA that came from T cells, B-cell-depleted T cells, or PBMCs.

With 4 bases removed from V and 5 bases from J, the gap between germline ends came to 12 bases. This CDR3 comprises 13 residues. Germline V gene sequence: CDR1 MNHEY, CDR2 SMNVEV (reference sequence). This clone was seen a single time. Per the study methods: Reference gene primers were amplified, and this amplification served to estimate nucleated cell counts. The table came from immunoSEQ multiplex PCR; TCRdb's copy has only in-frame clones and leaves some out. V, J and clone size are taken as reported in that table, and D and trimming were inferred from the DNA itself. The sample lists hundreds of thousands of clones, around 87% occurring once.

The V gene is TRBV27, the J gene TRBJ2-7; D is unresolved. Material for sequencing was peripheral blood. The receptor was isolated from a woman aged 40 to 50 who had recovered from COVID-19. This chain's CDR3 is CASSYDSWDEQYF. The CDR3 nucleotides are TGTGCCAGCAGTTACGACTCCTGGGACGAGCAGTACTTC.